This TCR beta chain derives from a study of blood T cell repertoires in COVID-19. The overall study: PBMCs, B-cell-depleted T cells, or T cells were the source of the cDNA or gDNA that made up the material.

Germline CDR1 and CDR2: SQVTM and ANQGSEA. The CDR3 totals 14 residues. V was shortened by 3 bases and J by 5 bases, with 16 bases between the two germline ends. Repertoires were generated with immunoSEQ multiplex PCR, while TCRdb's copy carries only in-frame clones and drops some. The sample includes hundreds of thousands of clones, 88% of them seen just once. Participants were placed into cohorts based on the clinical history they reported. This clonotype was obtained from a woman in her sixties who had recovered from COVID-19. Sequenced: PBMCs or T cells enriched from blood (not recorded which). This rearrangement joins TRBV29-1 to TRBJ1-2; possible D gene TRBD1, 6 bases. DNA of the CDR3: TGCAGCGTTGAGTTGGGACACTCTGGATATGGCTACACCTTC. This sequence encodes CSVELGHSGYGYTF.